Each of the 24 T cell receptor beta chains below was sequenced from the same sample in a study of control samples from healthy donors and cancer patients. Assay used: immunoSEQ multiplex PCR; TCRdb lists only in-frame clones, some missing. The table includes 90,000 to 130,000 clones, roughly 88% detected once. Sequencing was performed on PBMCs. Receptors originate from a woman aged 55-70 years with lung cancer.

The sample holds one count of this clone. The gene calls are TRBV5-8 and TRBJ2-1, with a tentative D call TRBD1 (6 bases). This CDR3 region has 15 residues. CDR1 and CDR2 from the germline V gene are SGHTS and YDEGEE. V dropped 3 bases and J dropped 4 bases, with 14 bases sitting between them. CDR3 residues: CASSSTGIGYNEQFF. DNA for the CDR3: TGTGCCAGCAGCTCAACAGGGATCGGGTACAATGAGCAGTTCTTC.

V is TRBV5-1 and J is TRBJ2-3; no clear D. From germline, CDR1 is SGHRS and CDR2 YFSETQ. The V and J ends lost 0 bases and 1 base respectively, with 9 bases between them. The length of the CDR3 is 15 residues. DNA for the CDR3: TGCGCCAGCAGCTTGGCGCGGCTCCGCACAGATACGCAGTATTTT. Its translation: CASSLARLRTDTQYF.

This clone was counted only a few times. The CDR3 spells CASTSLQGWMEPQHF. In DNA form, the CDR3 reads TGTGCCAGCACCTCACTCCAGGGTTGGATGGAGCCCCAGCATTTT. The chain uses TRBV28 and TRBJ1-5, with D perhaps TRBD1 (5 bases). V gave up 7 bases and J gave up 8 bases, with 21 bases separating them. The germline V gene has CDR1 MDHEN and CDR2 SYDVKM. The CDR3 is 15 residues long.

This sequence joins TRBV20-1 and TRBJ1-1; a weak D match, TRBD1 (5 bases). V lost 3 bases, J lost 6 bases, and 8 bases lay in between. Germline V lookup: CDR1 DFQATT, CDR2 SNEGSKA (reference sequence). The length of the CDR3 is 11 residues. The CDR3 is CSASRGAEAFF. In DNA form, the CDR3 reads TGCAGTGCTAGCCGGGGGGCTGAAGCTTTCTTT.

The chain recombines TRBV29-1 with TRBJ1-2; no clear D. The CDR3 is made up of 13 amino acids. CDR1 SQVTM and CDR2 ANQGSEA come from the germline V gene. Trimming pared 6 bases from V and 1 base from J, leaving 12 bases between. CDR3 in amino acids: CSVYTTVNYGYTF. The CDR3 coding sequence is TGCAGCGTGTACACAACAGTTAACTATGGCTACACCTTC. The complete variable domain, with remaining parts taken from reference TRBV29-1 and TRBJ1-2, reads SAVISQKPSRDICQRGTSLTIQCQVDSQVTMMFWYRQQPGQSLTLIATANQGSEATYESGFVIDKFPISRPNLTFSTLTVSNMSPEDSSIYLCSVYTTVNYGYTFGSGTRLTVV.

J is TRBJ1-1 and V is TRBV5-1; D remains unclear. This CDR3 is built from 15 residues. V lost 0 bases to trimming and J lost 3 bases, with 12 bases between them. The germline CDR1 and CDR2 sequences are SGHRS and YFSETQ. The CDR3 protein is CASSLELRVDTEAFF. For the CDR3, the DNA is TGCGCCAGCAGCTTGGAACTGCGGGTCGACACTGAAGCTTTCTTT.

The genes are TRBV2 and TRBJ1-2; 10 nucleotides match TRBD1. Germline loops: CDR1 SNHLY, CDR2 FYNNEI. This CDR3 spans 14 amino acids. Losses at the gene ends were 6 bases for V and 8 bases for J; bases not matched to a gene: 9. The CDR3 DNA sequence: TGTGCCAGCAGGTTTGGACAGGGGGTCCGGGGCTACACCTTC. Its translation is CASRFGQGVRGYTF.

The chain joins TRBV4-1 to TRBJ1-6, with D tentatively TRBD1 (5 bases). Trimming removed 5 bases from V and 10 bases from J, with 18 bases in between. CDR1 is MGHRA, CDR2 YSYEKL, per germline. The CDR3 runs 15 residues. CDR3: CASSTPQARGSPLHF. The DNA for the CDR3 is TGCGCCAGCAGCACCCCACAGGCGAGAGGATCACCCCTCCACTTT.

The rearrangement joins TRBV3-1 (or the pseudogene TRBV3-2) to TRBJ2-2; D is possibly TRBD2 (6 bases). The germline CDR1 and CDR2 sequences are LGHDT and YNNKEL (reference sequence). The CDR3 is 16 residues long. Trimming took 4 bases from V and 5 from J, leaving 17 bases between them. CDR3 DNA: TGTGCCAGCAGCCCCTCCCAGACTAGGCTGACCGGGGAGCTGTTTTTT. Encoded protein: CASSPSQTRLTGELFF.

The V gene is TRBV15, the J gene TRBJ1-2; D possibly corresponds to TRBD1 (5 bases). The CDR3 extends over 17 amino acids. V was pared by 0 bases and J by 0 bases, with 14 bases between. Germline V gives CDR1 LNHNV, CDR2 YYDKDF (reference sequence). The CDR3 DNA is TGTGCCACCAGCAGAGACGCTCTGACAGTTTCTAACTATGGCTACACCTTC. It translates to CATSRDALTVSNYGYTF.

The chain carries TRBV19 and TRBJ1-5, with D possibly TRBD1 on 5 matching bases. Germline assignment: CDR1 LNHDA and CDR2 SQIVND (reference sequence). Trimming left V 4 bases short and J 11 bases short, with 18 bases between. The CDR3 totals 14 residues. Written as DNA, the CDR3 is TGTGCCAGTAGTACAACAGGAAGGTTTTCGTCCCAGCATTTT. Protein product: CASSTTGRFSSQHF.

The chain recombines TRBV6-1 with TRBJ1-2; 8 bases match TRBD1. CDR3 length equals 14 residues. CDR1 is MNHNS, CDR2 SASEGT, per germline. The V gene end was trimmed by 3 bases and the J gene end by 2 bases; junction bases not matched to a gene: 2. CDR3: CASSEGQANYGYTF. CDR3 bases: TGTGCCAGCAGTGAGGGACAGGCCAACTATGGCTACACCTTC.

CDR3 nucleotides: TGTGCCAGCAGCGACGGACTAGCGGGAGTCCGGCTCTACAATGAGCAGTTCTTC. Translated: CASSDGLAGVRLYNEQFF. The chain combines TRBV5-4 with TRBJ2-1, with 13 bases fitting TRBD2. CDR1 SGHNT and CDR2 YYREEE come from the germline V gene (reference sequence). Trimming removed 4 bases from V and 3 bases from J; junction bases left unmatched: 10. This CDR3 comprises 18 residues.

V and J are TRBV18 and TRBJ2-1, with TRBD2 matching 7 bases. Germline CDR1 and CDR2: KGHSH and LQKENI. There are 14 residues in the CDR3. The V segment lost 6 bases and the J segment 5 bases; nucleotides outside the gene matches: 7. The CDR3 bases are TGTGCCAGCTCGGCTAGCGGCTCAAACAATGAGCAGTTCTTC. Translation: CASSASGSNNEQFF.

The chain recombines TRBV19 with TRBJ1-5; D perhaps matches TRBD1 (5 bases). Germline V CDR1 and CDR2: LNHDA, SQIVND (reference sequence). CDR3 size: 16 residues. V lost 6 bases and J lost 0, with 15 bases in between. The CDR3, as DNA: TGTGCCAGTAGCCCTAAGGCACAGGATAGCAATCAGCCCCAGCATTTT. Translation gives CASSPKAQDSNQPQHF.

This sequence joins TRBV6-1 and TRBJ1-5, with D possibly being TRBD1 (6 bases). The V end was cut by 7 bases, the J end by 4 bases, with 11 bases between. The CDR3 has 13 amino acids. Germline CDR1 reads MNHNS; CDR2 reads SASEGT. CDR3 loop: CASIGQRNQPQHF. The CDR3, as DNA: TGTGCCAGCATCGGACAGAGAAATCAGCCCCAGCATTTT.

This clone was recorded a few times. V and J are TRBV5-1 and TRBJ2-5, with 9 positions matching TRBD2. V lost 1 base to trimming and J lost 1 base; unmatched junction nucleotides: 5. CDR1 is SGHRS, CDR2 YFSETQ, per germline. The CDR3 sequence is 16 residues long. CDR3 amino acids: CASSLPAGGPQETQYF. The CDR3 bases are TGCGCCAGCAGCTTGCCGGCGGGAGGGCCCCAAGAGACCCAGTACTTC.

The chain recombines TRBV5-1 with TRBJ1-2; D uncertain. Germline V gives CDR1 SGHRS, CDR2 YFSETQ. The length of the CDR3 is 16 residues. V was clipped by 2 bases and J by 0 bases, with 14 bases between them. Here the CDR3 reads CASSLRELGPNYGYTF. The CDR3 DNA is TGCGCCAGCAGCTTACGGGAGCTCGGCCCTAACTATGGCTACACCTTC.

The chain joins TRBV5-8 to TRBJ1-2; D is unclear. The CDR3 runs 13 residues. V was cut by 4 bases and J by 2 bases, with 9 bases left in between. Germline assignment: CDR1 SGHTS and CDR2 YDEGEE. The CDR3 region is CASSPRENYGYTF. In nucleotides, the CDR3 is TGTGCCAGCAGCCCTCGGGAGAACTATGGCTACACCTTC.

The chain couples TRBV7-2 to TRBJ1-2; D is unresolved. CDR1 and CDR2 from the germline V gene are SGHTA and FQGNSA. V was trimmed by 5 bases and J by 6 bases, leaving 10 bases between them. The CDR3 spans 12 residues. CDR3 residues: CASSRTGDGYTF. As DNA, the CDR3 is TGTGCCAGCAGCCGAACGGGTGATGGCTACACCTTC. Complete variable domain (other parts from reference TRBV7-2 and TRBJ1-2): GAGVSQSPSNKVTEKGKDVELRCDPISGHTALYWYRQSLGQGLEFLIYFQGNSAPDKSGLPSDRFSAERTGGSVSTLTIQRTQQEDSAVYLCASSRTGDGYTFGSGTRLTVV.

The rearrangement uses TRBV11-1 and TRBJ1-1; a possible D gene is TRBD1 (5 bases). The CDR3 has 16 residues. The germline CDR1 and CDR2 sequences are SGHAT and FQDESV (reference sequence). Trimming removed 1 base from V and 6 bases from J, with 18 bases in between. CDR3 sequence (DNA): TGTGCCAGCAGCTTAGTTGTGGGGCATACAGGCGCTGAAGCTTTCTTT. Amino acids: CASSLVVGHTGAEAFF.

V usage is TRBV6-5 and J usage is TRBJ1-1, with a possible D match to TRBD1 (5 bases). The CDR3 runs 13 residues. V shed 7 bases and J shed 2 bases, with 11 bases lying between them. Germline V CDR1 and CDR2: MNHEY, SVGAGI. The CDR3 spells CASNAQGNTEAFF. For the CDR3, the DNA is TGTGCCAGCAATGCGCAGGGAAACACTGAAGCTTTCTTT.

The chain uses TRBV19 and TRBJ1-5; no firm D call. Trimming took off 3 bases at V and 7 bases at J, with 13 bases between the two ends. Germline V gene sequence: CDR1 LNHDA, CDR2 SQIVND (reference sequence). The CDR3 covers 14 residues. This CDR3 is CASSIMDKGQPQHF. CDR3 DNA: TGTGCCAGTAGTATTATGGATAAAGGACAGCCCCAGCATTTT.

The chain has TRBV7-3 and TRBJ2-2; 7 bases agree with TRBD1. Germline assignment: CDR1 SGHTA and CDR2 FQGTGA. The CDR3 runs 15 residues. J lost 5 bases, V lost 5 bases, and 8 bases had no gene match. In DNA, the CDR3 is TGTGCCAGCAGCGCAAAAACAGGGGCGACCGGGGAGCTGTTTTTT. Protein: CASSAKTGATGELFF. Full variable domain (missing parts from reference TRBV7-3 and TRBJ2-2): GAGVSQTPSNKVTEKGKYVELRCDPISGHTALYWYRQSLGQGPEFLIYFQGTGAADDSGLPNDRFFAVRPEGSVSTLKIQRTERGDSAVYLCASSAKTGATGELFFGEGSRLTVL.